The clone carrying this TCR beta chain has just a few counts. The ends were cut back, 4 bases at V and 0 bases at J, with 12 bases in the middle. The CDR3 has 15 amino acids. Germline values: CDR1 SGHTA, CDR2 FQGNSA. Next came a second PCR, run for roughly 7 to 12 cycles, which used a sample-barcoded 5' primer along with a J-beta primer mix. Via MiXCR, TCRdb re-called the 5' RACE reads, giving one row per CDR3 protein. The profile shows approximately 960,000 distinct CDR3 sequences, roughly 28% of them singletons. The sample is drawn from a study of blood T cells in healthy people across ages. The sample was also linked to a second study, of T cells of mothers and their children.

The chain joins TRBV7-2 to TRBJ1-1; D gene ambiguous. This TCR derives from a middle-aged woman in good health. Sequenced input: blood. CDR3 residues: CASSSSTSMNTEAFF. CDR3 in DNA: TGTGCCAGCAGCTCCTCGACAAGTATGAACACTGAAGCTTTCTTT. Full variable domain (remainder filled in from reference TRBV7-2 and TRBJ1-1): GAGVSQSPSNKVTEKGKDVELRCDPISGHTALYWYRQSLGQGLEFLIYFQGNSAPDKSGLPSDRFSAERTGGSVSTLTIQRTQQEDSAVYLCASSSSTSMNTEAFFGQGTRLTVV.